This T cell receptor (beta chain) was sequenced in a study of cytomegalovirus exposure and HLA in healthy donors. This CDR3 is 16 amino acids long. Germline lookup yields CDR1 MNHEY and CDR2 SMNVEV (reference sequence). V lost 0 bases, J lost 1 base, and 9 bases lay in between. Both 60 Vbeta primers and 13 Jbeta primers went into the PCR. Assay used: immunoSEQ multiplex PCR; TCRdb lists only in-frame clones, some missing. The table records nearly 200,000 clones, more than 75% of them present only once. V is TRBV27 and J is TRBJ1-4; D is undetermined. Sequenced material: PBMCs. The sequence derives from a woman between 45 and 65 years old in good health and CMV-seropositive. Written as DNA, the CDR3 is TGTGCCAGCAGTTTATCCCCGGGAGGAACTAATGAAAAACTGTTTTTT. Encoded protein: CASSLSPGGTNEKLFF.